This T cell receptor (beta chain) was captured in a study of CD8 T cells in Susac syndrome. While CD8+ and CD4+ T cells were isolated negatively, TEMRA cells were enriched by FACS. From germline, CDR1 is SQVTM and CDR2 ANQGSEA. This CDR3 is built from 11 residues. V shed 7 bases and J shed 8 bases, with 14 bases lying between them. cDNA came from roughly 0.53 to 1 ug RNA primed by random hexamers. Each CDR3 protein gets one entry after TCRdb re-called the immunoSEQ multiplex PCR reads with MiXCR. This sample yields approximately 200,000 distinct CDR3 sequences, of which nearly 95% are seen a single time; roughly 0.088% belongs to the top ten.

Sequencing was performed on CD4+ T cells from PBMCs. The chain carries TRBV29-1 and TRBJ1-1; tentatively, D is TRBD1 (6 bases). This TCR was recovered from a human donor with multiple sclerosis. The CDR3 nucleotides are TGCAGCGGAGATTCCGGGACAGAAGCTTTCTTT. Translating gives CSGDSGTEAFF.